Given below is one T cell receptor beta chain in context. Assay: immunoSEQ multiplex PCR; the TCRdb copy retains only in-frame clones and omits some. The profile shows about 220,000 clones, about 79% of them singletons. This specimen belongs to a study of blood T cell repertoires in COVID-19. Germline assignment: CDR1 KGHDR and CDR2 SFDVKD. CDR3 length equals 16 residues. The V and J ends lost 4 bases and 0 bases, in that order; junction bases with no gene match: 7. The source material was PBMCs or T cells enriched from blood (not recorded which). The rearrangement uses TRBV24-1 and TRBJ1-1; 7 positions match TRBD1. The receptor's source is a woman in her fifties or sixties who had recovered from COVID-19. CDR3 nucleotide sequence: TGTGCCACCAGTGACGGGACAGCGATTATGAACACTGAAGCTTTCTTT. It translates to CATSDGTAIMNTEAFF.